The text below deals with one TCR beta chain. Use of 60 Vbeta and 13 Jbeta primers characterized the PCR. Profiling relied on immunoSEQ multiplex PCR, and the TCRdb table lists in-frame clones only, not all of them. The repertoire consists of 80,000 to 130,000 clones, with about 75% occurring once and the leading ten covering about 14%. This sample is part of a study of cytomegalovirus exposure and HLA in healthy donors. The receptor was derived from a male donor in good health and CMV-seropositive. Sample: PBMCs.

This CDR3 is CASTPGTRETQYF. The CDR3 region has the DNA TGTGCCAGTACTCCCGGGACAAGGGAGACCCAGTACTTC. This rearrangement joins TRBV2 to TRBJ2-5; D perhaps matches TRBD1 (6 bases). The CDR3 is 13 residues long. Germline V gives CDR1 SNHLY, CDR2 FYNNEI. Between the trimmed V and J ends, which lost 9 bases and 5 bases, there was a span of 16 bases.